This T cell receptor (beta chain) stems from a study of T cells expressing NK-cell markers. Remarks on this clonotype: Its antigen is still unknown.

The study, taken as a whole, reports: These clonotypes additionally ranked first within the CD3+CD56-NKG2C+ fraction of a handful of donors. It is unclear if expanded NKG2C-expressing clones target HCMV antigens.

A 5'RACE template switching approach incorporating UMIs was used to make TCR beta cDNA. TCRdb re-called the 5' RACE reads and shows each CDR3 protein once, DNA omitted. The specimen's table records 500,000 to 700,000 distinct CDR3 sequences. CDR3 length: 15 amino acids. Germline V gene data show CDR1 as MDHEN and CDR2 as SYDVKM. This clonotype originated in a young man in good health. The chain combines TRBV28 with TRBJ2-1; TCRdb returns TRBD2, unconfirmable since there is no DNA. Sequenced input: blood T cells: a sorted CD56 or NKG2C T cell subset, CD4+ or CD8+ T cells, or bulk PBMC T cells (not recorded which). CDR3 protein: CASRNIAGGTNEQFF. The full variable domain, its missing parts supplied by reference TRBV28 and TRBJ2-1, is DVKVTQSSRYLVKRTGEKVFLECVQDMDHENMFWYRQDPGLGLRLIYFSYDVKMKEKGDIPEGYSVSREKKERFSLILESASTNQTSMYLCASRNIAGGTNEQFFGPGTRLTVL.